This T cell receptor beta chain was found in a study of regulatory T cells. Study observations and caveats: Hydrophobic residues at CDR3 positions 6 and 7 were enriched in conventional CD4+ T cells of CD3G-deficient patients.

To note about this clone: Its target is not known.

The trim removed 1 base at V and 5 bases at J, leaving 3 bases unmatched. The length of the CDR3 is 15 residues. Germline V gene lookup returns CDR1 LNHDA and CDR2 SQIVND (reference sequence). Patients, 2 to 39 years old, had expanded memory T-cell proportions. Regulatory (CD25-high CD127-low) and conventional (CD25-low CD127-high) CD4+ T cells were sorted separately. Amplification used 52 TRBV primers and 13 TRBJ primers. Assay used: immunoSEQ multiplex PCR; TCRdb lists only in-frame clones, some missing. The top ten clones hold approximately 1.3% of a sample with about 21,000 clones, about 88% of them seen once.

Sequences were obtained from conventional CD4+ T cells sorted from blood. The chain employs TRBV19 and TRBJ1-5; 9 nucleotides line up with TRBD1. The sequence came from a child under 18 with CD3G deficiency. The CDR3 protein is CASSIGGTGYQPQHF. In nucleotides, the CDR3 is TGTGCCAGTAGTATAGGAGGGACAGGGTATCAGCCCCAGCATTTT.